This entry concerns a single T cell receptor beta chain. This clonotype was found a few times. The antigen this receptor binds is unknown. Base-call qualities are not available, and no considerably larger clone is one nucleotide away. This sample was taken from a study of T cells in Graves' hyperthyroidism and ophthalmopathy (dated by TCRdb to about 2019). For the wider study: Peripheral blood was collected at initial diagnosis, before any treatment. TCR V-J signatures able to tell the groups apart were searched for in a discovery cohort of 100 or so patients, of whom roughly 42 had Graves' ophthalmopathy and around 58 had stable Graves' hyperthyroidism. In roughly six Graves' hyperthyroidism patients, the study also compared T-cell repertoires from thyroid tissue with T-cell repertoires from blood. Prospective prediction of ophthalmopathy was tested in an independent validation cohort of some 19 hyperthyroidism patients and 17 patients who later progressed to ophthalmopathy. Following sampling, methimazole starting at 30 mg daily was given to hyperthyroidism patients, and high-dose intravenous methylprednisolone was given to ophthalmopathy patients. TCR Vbeta CDR3 sequencing of 140 or so peripheral blood samples (roughly 43 ophthalmopathy, about 74 hyperthyroidism and roughly 17 progressor patients) is reported in the paper. The roughly 100 discovery patients were randomly divided into training and test sets at a 7:3 ratio.

The TCR beta CDR3 regions were amplified from RNA transcripts. The TCR CDR3 was subjected to a first round of RT-PCR using the HTBI primer set and the Qiagen OneStep RT-PCR kit. Libraries were constructed in a second round of multiplex PCR, after which size selection and purification were performed. The libraries were sequenced on an Illumina HiSeq2000 using paired-end 100 bp reads. For the original study's pipeline: Raw data were processed with SOAPnuke, discarding reads with adapters, uncalled bases, mean Phred below 15, or no exact constant-primer or identifier match. High-quality paired reads were merged using COPE v1.2.5, and each unique nucleotide sequence was defined as a clonotype. Clonotypes were aligned to IMGT TRBV, TRBD and TRBJ reference segments using MiTCR v1.1. The analysis was restricted to V-J combinations with a frequency above 0.0001, which together covered 98% to 99.2% of the repertoires. The TCS score was defined as the ratio of F50 (clonal expansion) to E x V (chaos), calculated using BLOSUM62-based TCRdist between CDR3 peptides within each V-J. Welch's t-statistics and random forest reduced several hundred V-J features to 13, which were used in a naive Bayes classifier (R e1071). TCRdb reprocessing: public reads trimmed at Q25 with fastp, clones called with MiXCR, in-frame beta chains kept. Rows are combined by CDR3 protein, so each entry shows the most common genes and DNA. TCRdb's processing, not the study's, gives the V and J calls here. This sample is represented by about half a million distinct CDR3 sequences; about 20% of them were singletons. Of the sample, around 47% is held by the ten largest clones.

General conclusions and limits of the study: Sample size was not statistically predetermined, and investigators were not blinded to group allocation. In validation, the model predicted progression to ophthalmopathy with 55% to 71% sensitivity and about 72% specificity, a median of 6.5 months before onset. A 13 V-J signature model separated ophthalmopathy from stable hyperthyroidism, with 87.88% sensitivity and 81% to 83% specificity in cross-validation and 80%/75% in testing. Most expanded thyroid clonotypes (frequency above 0.001) were also found in blood, which suggests that blood repertoires may mirror thyroid immune responses.

Spanning cysteine to phenylalanine, the CDR3 consists of 18 amino acids. The DNA shown is the 54-base CDR3, in frame from base 1. In the germline V gene, CDR1 corresponds to KGHDR and CDR2 to SFDVKD. Trimming takes 5 bases off V and 3 bases off J; junction bases not matched to a gene: 9. Ophthalmopathy patients had moderately to severely active disease, Clinical Activity Score of at least 3, NOSPECS grade of at least 4, and duration under 3 months. Any patient with an uncontrolled infection, another autoimmune disease, pregnancy or lactation was excluded. Diagnoses were established on the basis of clinical symptoms, serum thyroxine and TRAb, thyroid ultrasound, and orbital computed tomography. PBMCs were isolated from 7.5 to 10 ml of fresh peripheral blood by Ficoll-Paque density gradient centrifugation. Total RNA was extracted using Trizol reagent, and RNA quality was assessed on an Agilent 2100 Bioanalyzer.

The chain uses TRBV24-1 and TRBJ2-2, with 12 junctional bases fitting TRBD2. The sequencing sample was made of blood. The TCR was taken from a woman in her seventies with Graves' ophthalmopathy. The CDR3 region reads CATSGLTSGRGDTGELFF. The DNA reads TGTGCCACCAGTGGCTTGACTAGCGGGAGAGGTGACACCGGGGAGCTGTTTTTT.